The 30 T cell receptor beta chains reported below all come from one sample, sequenced in a study of immune heterogeneity within non-small cell lung tumors. Bulk tumor genomic DNA, approximately 570 ng per sample, was the template. Several biopsies were spaced far apart within each primary tumor and obtained as surgery took place. Curative surgery was performed on patients who had untreated, newly diagnosed non-small cell lung cancer. Multiplex PCR was performed with 32 V and 13 J primers, and it amplified TCR beta CDR3. Each CDR3 protein is one row after TCRdb ran MiXCR on the multiplex PCR reads. The sample has just over 15,000 distinct CDR3 sequences; approximately 30% are singletons. Sequencing was performed on lung tumor tissue. The origin of the receptors is a man aged 40-49 years with non-small cell lung cancer.

As regards this clonotype: This sequence may be a read error, since a much larger clone differs from it by one base. In nucleotides, the CDR3 is TGCAGTGCTAAGAGACAGGGGACGAACACTGAAGCTTTCTTT. Its protein is CSAKRQGTNTEAFF. The chain joins TRBV20-1 to TRBJ1-1, with 8 bases fitting TRBD1. CDR3 size: 14 residues. Unmatched junction bases numbered 5, after V lost 4 bases and J lost 1 base. Germline CDR1 reads DFQATT; CDR2 reads SNEGSKA (reference sequence).

On this clonotype itself: A much larger clone lies one base from this, so it may be a read error. J is TRBJ2-7 and V is TRBV28, with D perhaps matching TRBD1 or TRBD2 (6 bases each). Germline assignment: CDR1 MDHEN and CDR2 SYDVKM. V dropped 7 bases and J dropped 0 bases, with 13 bases sitting between them. The CDR3 extends over 14 amino acids. The CDR3: CASINEGGSYEQYF. The CDR3 DNA reads as TGTGCCAGCATCAACGAGGGGGGCTCCTACGAGCAGTACTTC.

This clonotype is labeled as medium-sized (0.01 to 0.1%). The chain is built from TRBV12-3 or TRBV12-4 and TRBJ1-5; D unresolved. The CDR3 loop spans 13 amino acids. Trimming took 5 bases from V and 8 from J, leaving 13 bases between them. CDR3 sequence: CASSPRRQEPQHF. For the CDR3, the DNA is TGTGCCAGCAGTCCTCGAAGGCAGGAGCCCCAGCATTTT.

With regard to this clonotype: A clone one base away is much larger, so this may be a read error. This chain joins TRBV2 and TRBJ1-6; D may be TRBD1 (5 bases). Trimming took off 4 bases at V and 6 bases at J, with 7 bases between the two ends. Per the germline V gene, CDR1 is SNHLY and CDR2 is FYNNEI. The CDR3 is 13 amino acids. The CDR3 sequence is CASSGQSNSPLHF. CDR3 nucleotides: TGTGCCAGCAGTGGACAGAGTAATTCACCCCTCCACTTT. Using reference TRBV2 and TRBJ1-6 for the parts outside the CDR3, the full variable domain is EPEVTQTPSHQVTQMGQEVILRCVPISNHLYFYWYRQILGQKVEFLVSFYNNEISEKSEIFDDQFSVERPDGSNFTLKIRSTKLEDSAMYFCASSGQSNSPLHFGNGTRLTVT.

This chain connects TRBV9 to TRBJ2-3; 9 bases are a match to TRBD1. CDR3 length equals 16 residues. Trimming removed 4 bases from V and 1 base from J; junction bases left unmatched: 7. Germline V gene lookup returns CDR1 SGDLS and CDR2 YYNGEE. The CDR3, as DNA: TGTGCCAGCAGCTCAAACCGGGACAGGGGCACAGATACGCAGTATTTT. Translation gives CASSSNRDRGTDTQYF.

The chain couples TRBV28 to TRBJ1-6; no clear D. Trimming shortened V by 8 bases and J by 0 bases, and 8 bases separated the two germline ends. This CDR3 is built from 14 residues. Germline CDR1 and CDR2: MDHEN and SYDVKM. The CDR3 sequence is CASLSSSYNSPLHF. For the CDR3, the DNA is TGTGCCAGCCTGAGCAGCTCCTATAATTCACCCCTCCACTTT.

Worth noting for this clonotype: A much larger clone lies one base from this, so it may be a read error. This chain joins TRBV6-1 and TRBJ2-2; TRBD1 aligns across 7 bases. The CDR3 spans 16 residues. V trimming: 8 bases; J trimming: 3 bases; junction bases outside the gene matches: 12. CDR1 is MNHNS, CDR2 SASEGT, per germline. The CDR3 is CASGIKGGVDTGELFF. DNA for the CDR3: TGTGCCAGCGGCATAAAAGGGGGCGTAGACACCGGGGAGCTGTTTTTT.

This clonotype was observed at least ten times. The chain recombines TRBV24-1 with TRBJ2-2; unclear D gene. V was clipped by 0 bases and J by 2 bases, with 6 bases between them. The CDR3 is 15 amino acids. Per the germline V gene, CDR1 is KGHDR and CDR2 is SFDVKD. CDR3 nucleotide sequence: TGTGCCACCAGTGATTTGATGGGAAACACCGGGGAGCTGTTTTTT. Encoded protein: CATSDLMGNTGELFF.

CDR3 protein: CASSAQPGPPHNEQFF. In DNA form, the CDR3 reads TGTGCCAGCAGCGCCCAACCGGGGCCCCCACACAATGAGCAGTTCTTC. This chain joins TRBV9 and TRBJ2-1, with D perhaps matching TRBD1 or TRBD2 (5 bases each). CDR1 is SGDLS, CDR2 YYNGEE, per germline. This CDR3 contains 16 residues. V lost 3 bases to trimming and J lost 5 bases, with 18 bases between them.

This clonotype is termed medium-sized. The CDR3 loop is CASSPDGSRYEQYF. CDR3 nucleotide sequence: TGTGCCAGCAGTCCGGACGGCAGCAGGTACGAGCAGTACTTC. The gene calls are TRBV2 and TRBJ2-7; no firm D call. CDR1 SNHLY and CDR2 FYNNEI come from the germline V gene. The CDR3 has 14 residues. V gave up 5 bases and J gave up 4 bases, with 15 bases separating them.

With regard to this clonotype: A much larger clone lies a single base off, so this may be a read error. The chain employs TRBV10-3 and TRBJ2-3, with D unresolved. Germline lookup yields CDR1 ENHRY and CDR2 SYGVKD. This CDR3 contains 11 residues. V was cut by 10 bases and J by 8 bases, with 13 bases left in between. CDR3 nucleotides: TGTGCCACCACCTTCATGGGTACGCAGTATTTT. Protein: CATTFMGTQYF.

As to this clonotype: This may arise from a read error, as a much more abundant clone is one base away. The gene calls are TRBV4-2 and TRBJ2-7, with 7 positions matching TRBD2. This CDR3 contains 15 residues. V trimming: 1 base; J trimming: 4 bases; junction bases outside the gene matches: 7. Germline V CDR1 and CDR2: LGHNA, YNFKEQ. For the CDR3, the DNA is TGTGCCAGCAGCCAAGTAGTGGGAGGGAATTACGAGCAGTACTTC. This sequence encodes CASSQVVGGNYEQYF.

A remark on this clonotype: A much larger clone lies one base from this, so it may be a read error. This chain links TRBV20-1 with TRBJ1-4; D remains unclear. Germline CDR1 is DFQATT and CDR2 is SNEGSKA (reference sequence). The CDR3 extends over 11 amino acids. Trimming removed 6 bases at V and 8 bases at J, with 10 bases between. The CDR3 here is CSAQAVEKLFF. CDR3 nucleotides: TGCAGTGCGCAGGCGGTGGAAAAACTGTTTTTT.

This clonotype has only a few counts. V and J are TRBV30 and TRBJ2-5; tentatively, D is TRBD1 (6 bases). The V end lost 3 bases, the J end lost 1 base, and 18 bases lay between the germline ends. CDR3 size: 16 residues. Germline V lookup: CDR1 GTSNPN, CDR2 SVGIG (reference sequence). The CDR3 bases are TGTGCCTGGAGATTTGAAGGCAGGGGATTCCAAGAGACCCAGTACTTC. Encoded protein: CAWRFEGRGFQETQYF.

This clonotype was recorded at least ten times. CDR3 loop: CASSRTLQGREKLFF. The CDR3 DNA reads as TGTGCCAGCAGCAGAACTCTACAGGGACGGGAAAAACTGTTTTTT. The V call is TRBV7-2, the J call TRBJ1-4, with a tentative D call TRBD1 (6 bases). Germline assignment: CDR1 SGHTA and CDR2 FQGNSA. The CDR3 runs 15 residues. The V gene lost 5 bases and the J gene lost 8 bases, with 18 bases spanning the gap.

This clonotype was seen many times. The chain employs TRBV7-2 and TRBJ1-2, with 8 bases identical to TRBD1. From germline, CDR1 is SGHTA and CDR2 FQGNSA. Trimming at V came to 6 bases and at J to 3 bases, leaving 6 bases not matched to a gene. This CDR3 has 14 amino acids. CDR3 residues: CASRSGGDDYGYTF. The CDR3 DNA sequence: TGTGCCAGCAGGTCAGGGGGCGACGACTATGGCTACACCTTC.

This clonotype was seen repeatedly, ten times or more. The J gene is TRBJ1-6, the V gene TRBV30; D unclear. Trimming left V 0 bases short and J 9 bases short, with 12 bases between. This CDR3 has 14 amino acids. CDR1 is GTSNPN and CDR2 is SVGIG in the germline V gene (reference sequence). In DNA, the CDR3 is TGTGCCTGGAGTGTAGCAGGAGGACTTTCACCCCTCCACTTT. This encodes CAWSVAGGLSPLHF.

This clonotype was seen a handful of times. This chain links TRBV19 with TRBJ1-5, with a weak D call TRBD1 (5 bases). Deletions cut 8 bases from V and 5 bases from J, with 13 bases between. Germline V lookup: CDR1 LNHDA, CDR2 SQIVND (reference sequence). The CDR3 has 13 amino acids. CDR3 DNA sequence: TGTGCCAGTTGTAGGGGCAGCGATCAGCCCCAGCATTTT. This encodes CASCRGSDQPQHF.

The chain links TRBV20-1 to TRBJ2-1; D unclear. The CDR3 is 13 residues long. The ends were cut back, 3 bases at V and 5 bases at J, with 11 bases in the middle. Per germline, CDR1 DFQATT and CDR2 SNEGSKA (reference sequence). The CDR3 sequence: CSASRVQNNEQFF. The CDR3 coding sequence is TGCAGTGCTAGTAGGGTCCAAAACAATGAGCAGTTCTTC.

With respect to this clonotype: This may come from a read error, since a much larger clone is one base off. The V gene is TRBV7-9, the J gene TRBJ2-7; a possible D gene is TRBD2 (7 bases). Trimming took off 5 bases at V and 5 bases at J, with 25 bases between the two ends. In germline, CDR1 is SEHNR, CDR2 FQNEAQ (reference sequence). The CDR3 contains 17 residues. The CDR3 nucleotides are TGTGCCAGCAGCCGAGACTCACTCTACGCGGGGGCCCACGAGCAGTACTTC. It translates to CASSRDSLYAGAHEQYF.

This clonotype was recorded at least ten times. The genes are TRBV11-2 and TRBJ1-5, with D hard to call. CDR1 and CDR2 (germline): SGHAT, FQNNGV. This CDR3 is 14 amino acids long. V was shortened by 2 bases and J by 6 bases, with 11 bases between the two germline ends. The CDR3 DNA sequence: TGTGCCAGCAGCTTAAGCGAGGGATCTCAGCCCCAGCATTTT. It codes for CASSLSEGSQPQHF.

This clonotype was seen at least ten times. The genes are TRBV5-1 and TRBJ2-2, with D hard to call. V was trimmed by 0 bases and J by 6 bases, leaving 6 bases between them. CDR1 and CDR2 from the germline V gene are SGHRS and YFSETQ. The CDR3 is 13 residues long. The CDR3 loop reads CASSLEASGELFF. CDR3 coding DNA: TGCGCCAGCAGCTTGGAGGCGTCCGGGGAGCTGTTTTTT. The whole variable domain, remainder taken from reference TRBV5-1 and TRBJ2-2, is KAGVTQTPRYLIKTRGQQVTLSCSPISGHRSVSWYQQTPGQGLQFLFEYFSETQRNKGNFPGRFSGRQFSNSRSEMNVSTLELGDSALYLCASSLEASGELFFGEGSRLTVL.

In its sample, this clonotype ranks as medium-sized. V usage is TRBV6-1 and J usage is TRBJ2-1; 11 nucleotides align to TRBD2. CDR1 MNHNS and CDR2 SASEGT come from the germline V gene. Trimming took 5 bases from V and 4 from J; bases not matched to a gene: 4. This CDR3 has 15 amino acids. CDR3 in amino acids: CASSTTSGGYNEQFF. CDR3 DNA sequence: TGTGCCAGCAGTACAACTAGCGGGGGTTACAATGAGCAGTTCTTC.

On this clonotype itself: A clone one base away is much larger, so this may be a read error. The chain recombines TRBV24-1 with TRBJ2-1, with D uncertain. Germline V gene data show CDR1 as KGHDR and CDR2 as SFDVKD. V lost 9 bases and J 8 bases, leaving 10 bases between the germline ends. The CDR3 is 11 residues long. CDR3 region: CATGKLDEQFF. CDR3 DNA sequence: TGTGCCACCGGCAAGCTCGATGAGCAGTTCTTC.

By sample fraction, this clonotype is medium-sized. The rearrangement links TRBV19 to TRBJ1-2; D might be TRBD1 (6 bases). The germline CDR1 and CDR2 sequences are LNHDA and SQIVND (reference sequence). The length of the CDR3 is 15 residues. The germline V and J ends were trimmed by 4 bases and 0 bases, with 12 bases remaining between them. The CDR3 DNA reads TGTGCCAGTAGTAGTGGGACAATAGCTAACTATGGCTACACCTTC. Translation: CASSSGTIANYGYTF.

This clonotype was found many times. The CDR3 loop reads CASSHRDTYEQYF. The DNA for the CDR3 is TGTGCCAGCAGCCACCGTGACACGTACGAGCAGTACTTC. The chain is built from TRBV5-8 and TRBJ2-7; D is unresolved. V was pared by 4 bases and J by 4 bases, with 12 bases between. There are 13 residues in the CDR3. CDR1 is SGHTS, CDR2 YDEGEE, per germline.

Remarks on this clonotype: Just one base apart from a much larger clone, this may be a read error. The genes are TRBV6-1 and TRBJ2-7; D ambiguous. The CDR3 spans 12 residues. CDR1 and CDR2 (germline): MNHNS, SASEGT. The CDR3 loop reads CASNKDRFEHYF. Written as DNA, the CDR3 is TGTGCCAGCAACAAGGACCGGTTCGAGCACTACTTC.

The table lists this clonotype with many counts. This CDR3 is CASSLSGRPDEKLFF. In DNA, the CDR3 is TGTGCCAGTAGCTTGAGCGGTCGGCCAGATGAAAAACTGTTTTTT. The V call is TRBV19, the J call TRBJ1-4, with D uncertain. Germline CDR1 is LNHDA and CDR2 is SQIVND (reference sequence). This CDR3 has 15 amino acids. The ends were cut back, 6 bases at V and 6 bases at J, with 17 bases in the middle.

The V gene is TRBV30, the J gene TRBJ2-7, with a weak D call TRBD2 (6 bases). CDR3 length equals 14 residues. CDR1 GTSNPN and CDR2 SVGIG come from the germline V gene (reference sequence). Trimming left V 2 bases short and J 3 bases short, with 14 bases between. This chain's CDR3 is CAWSSWRDGYEQYF. As DNA, the CDR3 is TGTGCCTGGAGTTCGTGGAGGGATGGCTACGAGCAGTACTTC.

About this clonotype itself: A read error may be the cause here, since a much bigger clone is one base away. This rearrangement joins TRBV6-1 to TRBJ2-7; D call uncertain. The CDR3 consists of 15 residues. V gave up 2 bases and J gave up 1 base, with 12 bases separating them. Germline V gives CDR1 MNHNS, CDR2 SASEGT. This chain's CDR3 is CASSEPVQTSYEQYF. The CDR3 DNA is TGTGCCAGCAGTGAACCAGTTCAGACTTCCTACGAGCAGTACTTC.